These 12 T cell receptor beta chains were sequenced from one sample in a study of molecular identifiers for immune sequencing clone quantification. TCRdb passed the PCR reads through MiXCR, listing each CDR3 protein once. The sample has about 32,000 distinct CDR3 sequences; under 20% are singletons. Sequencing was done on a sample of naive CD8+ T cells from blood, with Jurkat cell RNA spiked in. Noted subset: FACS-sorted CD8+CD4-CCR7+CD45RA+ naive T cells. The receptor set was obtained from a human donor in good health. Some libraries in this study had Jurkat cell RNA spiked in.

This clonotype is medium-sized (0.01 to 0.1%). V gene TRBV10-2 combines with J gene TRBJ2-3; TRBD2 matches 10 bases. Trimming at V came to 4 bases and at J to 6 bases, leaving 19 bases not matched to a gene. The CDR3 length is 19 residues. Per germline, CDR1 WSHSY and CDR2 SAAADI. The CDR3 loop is CASSVKTGAGGTQRDTQYF. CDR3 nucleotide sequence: TGCGCCAGCAGTGTGAAAACAGGAGCGGGGGGGACTCAGAGGGATACGCAGTATTTT.

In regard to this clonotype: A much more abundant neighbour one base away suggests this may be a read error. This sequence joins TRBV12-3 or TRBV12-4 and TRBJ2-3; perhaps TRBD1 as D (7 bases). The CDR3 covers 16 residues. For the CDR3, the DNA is TGTGCCAGCAGTCCCTGGGTGGGGGGCAGGACAGGTACGCAGTATTTT. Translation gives CASSPWVGGRTGTQYF.

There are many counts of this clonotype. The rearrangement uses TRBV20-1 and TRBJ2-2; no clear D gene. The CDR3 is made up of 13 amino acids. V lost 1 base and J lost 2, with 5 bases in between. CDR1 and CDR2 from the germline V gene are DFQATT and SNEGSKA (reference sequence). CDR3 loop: CSARAVNTGELFF. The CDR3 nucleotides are TGCAGTGCTAGAGCGGTTAACACCGGGGAGCTGTTTTTT.

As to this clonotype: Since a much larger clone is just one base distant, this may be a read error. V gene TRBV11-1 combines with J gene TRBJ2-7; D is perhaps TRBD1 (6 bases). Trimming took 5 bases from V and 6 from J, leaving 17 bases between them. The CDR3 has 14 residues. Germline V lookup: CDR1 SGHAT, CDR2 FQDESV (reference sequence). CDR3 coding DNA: TGTGCCAGCAGCCCAAGTACAGGGTTCAGCGAGCAGTACTTC. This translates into CASSPSTGFSEQYF.

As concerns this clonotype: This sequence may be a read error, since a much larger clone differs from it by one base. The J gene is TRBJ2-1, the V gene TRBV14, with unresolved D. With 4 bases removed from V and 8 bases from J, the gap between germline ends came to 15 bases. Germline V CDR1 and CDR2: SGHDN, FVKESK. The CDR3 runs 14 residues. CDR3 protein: CASSRSDTGDEQFF. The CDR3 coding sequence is TGTGCCAGCAGCCGATCCGATACTGGCGATGAGCAGTTCTTC.

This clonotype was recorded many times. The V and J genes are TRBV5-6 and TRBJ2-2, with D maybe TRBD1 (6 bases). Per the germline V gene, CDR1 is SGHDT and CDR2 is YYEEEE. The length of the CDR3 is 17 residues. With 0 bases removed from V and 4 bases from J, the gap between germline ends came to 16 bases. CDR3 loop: CASSLAGAGDSTGELFF. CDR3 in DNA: TGTGCCAGCAGCTTGGCCGGGGCAGGGGATAGCACCGGGGAGCTGTTTTTT.

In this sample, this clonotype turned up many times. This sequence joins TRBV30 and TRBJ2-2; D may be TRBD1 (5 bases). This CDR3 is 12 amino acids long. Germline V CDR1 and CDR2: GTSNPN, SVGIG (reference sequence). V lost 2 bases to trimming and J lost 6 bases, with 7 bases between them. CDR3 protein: CAWSLTAGELFF. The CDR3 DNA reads TGTGCCTGGAGTTTGACAGCCGGGGAGCTGTTTTTT. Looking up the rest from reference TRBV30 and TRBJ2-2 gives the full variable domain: SQTIHQWPATLVQPVGSPLSLECTVEGTSNPNLYWYRQAAGRGLQLLFYSVGIGQISSEVPQNLSASRPQDRQFILSSKKLLLSDSGFYLCAWSLTAGELFFGEGSRLTVL.

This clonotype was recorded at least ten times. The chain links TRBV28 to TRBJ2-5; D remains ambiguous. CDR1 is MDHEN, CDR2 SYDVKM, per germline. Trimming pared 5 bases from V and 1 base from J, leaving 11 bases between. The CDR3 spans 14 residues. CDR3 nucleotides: TGTGCCAGCAGTCCTCGTTGGACCCAAGAGACCCAGTACTTC. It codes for CASSPRWTQETQYF.

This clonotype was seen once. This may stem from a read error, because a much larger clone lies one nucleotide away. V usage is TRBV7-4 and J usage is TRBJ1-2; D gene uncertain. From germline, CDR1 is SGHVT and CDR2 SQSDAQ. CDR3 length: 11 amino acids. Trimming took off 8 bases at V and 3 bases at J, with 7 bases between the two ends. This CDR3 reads CASGLDYGYTF. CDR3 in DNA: TGTGCCAGCGGCCTAGACTATGGCTACACCTTC.

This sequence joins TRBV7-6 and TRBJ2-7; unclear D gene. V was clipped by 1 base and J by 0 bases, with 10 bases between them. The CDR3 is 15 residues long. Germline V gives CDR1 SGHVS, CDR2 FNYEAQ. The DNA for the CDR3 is TGTGCCAGCAGCTTAGAGGTCAGCAGCTCCTACGAGCAGTACTTC. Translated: CASSLEVSSSYEQYF.

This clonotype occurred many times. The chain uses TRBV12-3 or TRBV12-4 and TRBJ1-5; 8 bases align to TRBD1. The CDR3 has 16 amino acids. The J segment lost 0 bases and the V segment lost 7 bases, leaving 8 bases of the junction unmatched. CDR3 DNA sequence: TGTGCCAGCAACCTACTCAGGGGGCATAGCAATCAGCCCCAGCATTTT. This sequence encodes CASNLLRGHSNQPQHF.

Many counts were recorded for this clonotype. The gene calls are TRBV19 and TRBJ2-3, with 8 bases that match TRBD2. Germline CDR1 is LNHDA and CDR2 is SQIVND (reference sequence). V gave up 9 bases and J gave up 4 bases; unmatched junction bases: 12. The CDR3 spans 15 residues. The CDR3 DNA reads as TGTGCCAGCACCCCCGGGACTAGAGGCTCAGATACGCAGTATTTT. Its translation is CASTPGTRGSDTQYF.